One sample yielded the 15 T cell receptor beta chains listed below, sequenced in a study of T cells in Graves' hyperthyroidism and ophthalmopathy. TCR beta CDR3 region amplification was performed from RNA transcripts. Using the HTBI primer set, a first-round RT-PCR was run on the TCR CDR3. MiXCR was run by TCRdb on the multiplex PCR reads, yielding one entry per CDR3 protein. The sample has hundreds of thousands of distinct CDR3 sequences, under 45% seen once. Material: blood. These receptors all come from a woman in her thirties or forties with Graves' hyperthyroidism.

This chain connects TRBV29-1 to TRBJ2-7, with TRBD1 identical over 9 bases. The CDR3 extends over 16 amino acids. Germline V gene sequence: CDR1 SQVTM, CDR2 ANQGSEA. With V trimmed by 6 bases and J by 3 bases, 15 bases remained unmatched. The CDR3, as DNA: TGCAGCGTGGGCACCGGGACAGGGTTCAGTTACTACGAGCAGTACTTC. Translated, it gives CSVGTGTGFSYYEQYF.

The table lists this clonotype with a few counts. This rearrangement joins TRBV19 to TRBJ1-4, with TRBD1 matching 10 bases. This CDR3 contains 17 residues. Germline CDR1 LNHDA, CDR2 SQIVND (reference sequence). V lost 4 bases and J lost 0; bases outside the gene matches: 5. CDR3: CASSNPGQGSTNEKLFF. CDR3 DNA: TGTGCCAGTAGTAATCCGGGACAGGGGTCAACTAATGAAAAACTGTTTTTT.

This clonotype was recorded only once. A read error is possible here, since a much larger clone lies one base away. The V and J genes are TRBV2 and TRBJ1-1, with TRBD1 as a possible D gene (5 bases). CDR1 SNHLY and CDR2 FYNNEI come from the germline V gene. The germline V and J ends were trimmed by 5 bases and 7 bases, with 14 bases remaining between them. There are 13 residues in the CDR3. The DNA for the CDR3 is TGTGCCAGCAGTTTTATATCACAGGTTGAAGCTTTCTTT. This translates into CASSFISQVEAFF.

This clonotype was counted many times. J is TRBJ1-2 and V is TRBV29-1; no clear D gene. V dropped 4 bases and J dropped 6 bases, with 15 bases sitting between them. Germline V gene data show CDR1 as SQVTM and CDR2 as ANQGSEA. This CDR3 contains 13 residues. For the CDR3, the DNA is TGCAGCGTTGCTTCCGGCACCGTGCATGGCTACACCTTC. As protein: CSVASGTVHGYTF.

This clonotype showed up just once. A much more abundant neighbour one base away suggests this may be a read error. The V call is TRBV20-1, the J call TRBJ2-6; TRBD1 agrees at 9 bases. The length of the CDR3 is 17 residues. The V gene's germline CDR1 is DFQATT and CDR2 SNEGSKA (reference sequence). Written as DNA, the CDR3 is TGCAGTGCTGTGTACCGGGACAGGGCCTCTGGGGCCAACGTCCTGATTTTC. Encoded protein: CSAVYRDRASGANVLIF.

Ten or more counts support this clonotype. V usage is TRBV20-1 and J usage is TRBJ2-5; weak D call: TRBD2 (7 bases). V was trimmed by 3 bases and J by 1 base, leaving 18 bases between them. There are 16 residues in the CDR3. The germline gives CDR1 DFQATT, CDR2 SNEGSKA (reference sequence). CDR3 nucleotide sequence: TGCAGTGCTAGCGGGGGGCAGTTGCTCCTCCAAGAGACCCAGTACTTC. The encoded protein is CSASGGQLLLQETQYF.

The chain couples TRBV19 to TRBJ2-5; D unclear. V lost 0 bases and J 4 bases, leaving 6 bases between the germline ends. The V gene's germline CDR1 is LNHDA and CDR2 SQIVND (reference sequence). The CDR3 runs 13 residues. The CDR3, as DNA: TGTGCCAGTAGTATAGATCTGGGAGAGACCCAGTACTTC. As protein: CASSIDLGETQYF. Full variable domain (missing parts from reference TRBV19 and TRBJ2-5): DGGITQSPKYLFRKEGQNVTLSCEQNLNHDAMYWYRQDPGQGLRLIYYSQIVNDFQKGDIAEGYSVSREKKESFPLTVTSAQKNPTAFYLCASSIDLGETQYFGPGTRLLVL.

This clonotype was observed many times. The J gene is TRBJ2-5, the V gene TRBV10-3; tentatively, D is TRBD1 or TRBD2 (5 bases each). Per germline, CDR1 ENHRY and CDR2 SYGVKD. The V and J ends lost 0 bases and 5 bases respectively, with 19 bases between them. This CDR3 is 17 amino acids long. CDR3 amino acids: CAISESAGKGRSETQYF. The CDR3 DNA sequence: TGTGCCATCAGTGAGTCGGCCGGAAAGGGACGATCGGAGACCCAGTACTTC.

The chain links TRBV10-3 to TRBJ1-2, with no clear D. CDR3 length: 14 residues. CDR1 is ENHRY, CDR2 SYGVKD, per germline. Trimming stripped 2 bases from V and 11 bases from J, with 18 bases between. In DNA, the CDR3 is TGTGCCATCAGTGAGGAGGGAGTTCCCCCGGGGTACACCTTC. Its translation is CAISEEGVPPGYTF.

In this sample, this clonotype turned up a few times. CDR3 loop: CASSFGQYDGQPQHF. The CDR3 region has the DNA TGTGCCAGCAGCTTCGGGCAGTATGATGGTCAGCCCCAGCATTTT. V is TRBV7-2 and J is TRBJ1-5; no clear D. The CDR3 is made up of 15 amino acids. Deletions cut 3 bases from V and 6 bases from J, with 15 bases between. Per germline, CDR1 SGHTA and CDR2 FQGNSA.

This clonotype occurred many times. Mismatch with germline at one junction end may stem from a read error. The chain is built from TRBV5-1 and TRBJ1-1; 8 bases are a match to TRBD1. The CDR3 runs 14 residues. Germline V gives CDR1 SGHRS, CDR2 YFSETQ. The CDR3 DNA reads TGTGCCAGTAGCCCAGACAGGGGAAACACTGAAGCTTTCTTT. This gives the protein CASSPDRGNTEAFF.

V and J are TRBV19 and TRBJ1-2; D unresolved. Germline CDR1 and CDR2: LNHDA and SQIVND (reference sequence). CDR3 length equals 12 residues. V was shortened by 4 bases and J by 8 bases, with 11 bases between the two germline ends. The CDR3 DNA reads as TGTGCCAGTAGTACCCTCCTGTGGGGCTACACCTTC. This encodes CASSTLLWGYTF.

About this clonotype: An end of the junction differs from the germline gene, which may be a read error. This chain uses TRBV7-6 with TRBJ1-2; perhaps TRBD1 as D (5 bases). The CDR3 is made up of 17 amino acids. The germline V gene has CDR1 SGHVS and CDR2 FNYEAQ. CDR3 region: CASSQDLTDLANYGYTF. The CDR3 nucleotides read TGCGCCAGCAGCCAAGATCTGACAGACTTAGCTAACTATGGCTACACCTTC.

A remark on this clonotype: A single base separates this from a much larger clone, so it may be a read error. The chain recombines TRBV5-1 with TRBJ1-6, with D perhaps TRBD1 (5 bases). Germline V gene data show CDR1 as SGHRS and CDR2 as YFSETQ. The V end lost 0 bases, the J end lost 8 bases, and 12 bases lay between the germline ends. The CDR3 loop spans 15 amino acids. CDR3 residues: CASSLAGRGYSPLHF. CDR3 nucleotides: TGCGCCAGCAGCTTGGCCGGCCGGGGGTATTCACCCCTCCACTTT.

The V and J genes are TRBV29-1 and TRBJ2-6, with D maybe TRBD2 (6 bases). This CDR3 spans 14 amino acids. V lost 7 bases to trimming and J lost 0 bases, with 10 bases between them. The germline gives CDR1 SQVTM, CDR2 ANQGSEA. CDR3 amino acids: CSAQGLSGANVLTF. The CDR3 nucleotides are TGCAGCGCCCAGGGACTCTCTGGGGCCAACGTCCTGACTTTC.